This TCR beta chain was identified during a study of T-cell reconstitution after alpha-beta-depleted transplantation in children. The study's findings and limits: Alpha-beta T cells present about two months after transplant were reported to originate from several hundred expanded graft clones.

Preparing the TCRbeta library involved the use of unique molecular identifiers. One entry per CDR3 protein results from TCRdb running MiXCR on the PCR reads. The table lists 90,000 to 130,000 distinct CDR3 sequences, about a tenth of them singletons. The CDR3 length is 15 residues. Per germline, CDR1 KGHDR and CDR2 SFDVKD. The V end lost 2 bases, the J end lost 0 bases, and 7 bases lay between the germline ends. This clonotype turned up a few times. The antigen is undetermined. This chain uses TRBV24-1 with TRBJ2-1; D uncertain. Here the sequenced sample was PBMCs, taken before TCRalphabeta/CD19-depleted stem cell transplant. The clonotype was recovered from a boy aged 2 to 9 with acute lymphoblastic leukemia, due to receive a stem cell transplant. The CDR3 here is CATSDSRLSYNEQFF. Here the CDR3 DNA reads TGTGCCACCAGTGATTCCAGGCTCTCCTACAATGAGCAGTTCTTC.